This T cell receptor beta chain was retrieved from a study of blood T cell repertoires in COVID-19. As for the study in general: The United States, Italy and Spain provided the acute and convalescent COVID-19 samples.

Trimming removed 4 bases from V and 4 bases from J, with 4 bases in between. Germline CDR1 reads KGHDR; CDR2 reads SFDVKD. The CDR3 length is 13 residues. Clones were sequenced by immunoSEQ multiplex PCR, and TCRdb holds only the in-frame ones, with some missing. The table has 90,000 or so clones, 90% to 95% seen once; the top ten hold about 1.7%. The sample comprised peripheral blood. The rearrangement uses TRBV24-1 and TRBJ1-6; D gene ambiguous. This TCR derives from a human donor with active COVID-19. The donor label of this sample is uncertain. CDR3 bases: TGTGCCACCAGTGAACAGTATAATTCACCCCTCCACTTT. It encodes CATSEQYNSPLHF.